Here is one T cell receptor (beta chain) with its context. Its antigen is undetermined. These data originate in a study of T cell responses to AZD1222 COVID-19 vaccine. Study-wide findings and caveats: Among those given AZD1222, only 5 to 7 were seropositive at baseline. Elevations in Spike-specific TCR breadth and depth followed administration of two AZD1222 doses.

The repertoire was sequenced with immunoSEQ multiplex PCR; TCRdb's copy has only in-frame clones and lacks some. The top ten hold 6.9% of the sample, which has over 100,000 clones, 90% seen once. The CDR3 is 15 amino acids. Germline V gene data show CDR1 as LNHDA and CDR2 as SQIVND (reference sequence). V gave up 5 bases and J gave up 5 bases, with 18 bases separating them. The source material was peripheral blood, sampled on day 0 of AZD1222 vaccination. V is TRBV19 and J is TRBJ1-1; a possible D gene is TRBD1 (5 bases). The TCR originated in an adult in good health. CDR3 residues: CASSLAGNFRTEAFF. In nucleotides, the CDR3 is TGTGCCAGTAGTTTGGCAGGGAATTTTCGAACTGAAGCTTTCTTT.